This TCR beta chain comes out of a study of T-cell memory formation after mild COVID-19. Study outcomes and limitations: Clones that contracted clustered mainly in CM and EM if CD4+ and in EMRA if CD8+.

From the 5' RACE reads, TCRdb called clonotypes with MiXCR, one entry per CDR3 protein. Among about 130,000 distinct CDR3 sequences listed, roughly 15% were seen once. As for this clonotype: Its matching antigen is unknown.

Per germline, CDR1 MNHEY and CDR2 SVGAGI. Trimming took 8 bases from V and 1 from J, leaving 11 bases between them. The CDR3 is 14 residues long. The genes are TRBV6-5 and TRBJ2-2; D is unclear. Sequencing used PBMCs or a T cell subset sorted from them (not recorded which). The receptor was isolated from an adult woman who had mild COVID-19 (a few samples of this study predate the infection). Cell type and time point are not known. CDR3 sequence (DNA): TGTGCCAGCGGACGACTCAAGAACACCGGGGAGCTGTTTTTT. It specifies CASGRLKNTGELFF.